The present entry profiles one T cell receptor (beta chain) with its context. The target antigen is unknown. The sample belongs to a study of cytomegalovirus exposure and HLA in healthy donors. Study-level background: The 666 first-cohort repertoires shared a platform with the 130 or so validation repertoires, as reported in a later analysis.

Per germline, CDR1 SGHDT and CDR2 YYEEEE. The CDR3 totals 14 residues. V lost 1 base to trimming and J lost 5 bases, with 13 bases between them. Sequencing used immunoSEQ multiplex PCR; TCRdb keeps in-frame clones, though not all of them. Among 150,000 or so clones listed, about 89% were seen once. Findings and limits, study-wide: The study designated 150 or so TCR beta chains cytomegalovirus-associated.

Sequencing was done on a sample of PBMCs. V usage is TRBV5-6 and J usage is TRBJ2-7, with D perhaps matching TRBD1 (5 bases). The clonotype was recovered from a woman aged 18-35 years in good health and CMV-seropositive. The DNA of the CDR3 is TGTGCCAGCAGCTTGCAGGGATTGAGAAACGAGCAGTACTTC. Its translation: CASSLQGLRNEQYF.